A single count supports the clone carrying this T cell receptor beta chain. Trimming at V came to 0 bases and at J to 4 bases, leaving 5 bases not matched to a gene. The CDR3 has 16 residues. Germline assignment: CDR1 SGHDT and CDR2 YYEEEE. Per the original methods: How many nucleated cells were present was estimated from reference gene primer amplification. TCRdb's table, derived via immunoSEQ multiplex PCR, lists solely in-frame clones and lacks some. V and J calls and clone size are given by that table; D and trimming were obtained from the DNA. The sample consists of roughly 290,000 clones, around 86% of them appearing once. The sample is drawn from a study of blood T cell repertoires in COVID-19. About the research overall: Some COVID-19 samples were acute and others convalescent; all came from the United States, Italy and Spain. In each case, the material was cDNA or gDNA derived from T cells, B-cell-depleted T cells, or PBMCs.

This receptor was taken from a woman younger than 45 who had recovered from COVID-19. The sequencing sample was made of peripheral blood. The chain is built from TRBV5-6 and TRBJ2-2; 8 bases align to TRBD2. The CDR3 nucleotides read TGTGCCAGCAGCTTGGGGGCGGGACTAGGCACCGGGGAGCTGTTTTTT. Amino acid sequence: CASSLGAGLGTGELFF.